Included here is one T cell receptor (beta chain) sequence, with context. This sample was taken from a study of blood T cell repertoires in COVID-19. Germline V CDR1 and CDR2: SGHNT, YENEEA. This CDR3 has 13 residues. The ends lost 5 bases at V and 9 bases at J; junction bases unmatched: 4. Produced via immunoSEQ multiplex PCR; TCRdb's table is partial and in-frame only. This sample has 150,000 to 200,000 clones, with roughly 80% found just once. This receptor was obtained from a man in his sixties with active or convalescent COVID-19. The gene calls are TRBV11-3 and TRBJ2-1, with 10 bases identical to TRBD2. The sequencing sample was made of peripheral blood. DNA for the CDR3: TGTGCCAGCAGCCCGGGACTAGCGATTGAGCAGTTCTTC. The encoded protein is CASSPGLAIEQFF.